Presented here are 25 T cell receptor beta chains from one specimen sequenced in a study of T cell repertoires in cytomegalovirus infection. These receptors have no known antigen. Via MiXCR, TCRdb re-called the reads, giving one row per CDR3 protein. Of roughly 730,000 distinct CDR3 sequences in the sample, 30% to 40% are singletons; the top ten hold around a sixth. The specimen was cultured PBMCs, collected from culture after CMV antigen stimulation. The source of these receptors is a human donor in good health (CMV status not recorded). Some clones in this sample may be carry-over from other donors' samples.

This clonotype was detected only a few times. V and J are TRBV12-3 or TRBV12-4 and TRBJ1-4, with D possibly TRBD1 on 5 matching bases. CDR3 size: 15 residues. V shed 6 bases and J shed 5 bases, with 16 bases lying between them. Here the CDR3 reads CASSPTGGFNEKLFF. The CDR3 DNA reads TGTGCCAGCAGCCCGACTGGGGGGTTCAATGAAAAACTGTTTTTT.

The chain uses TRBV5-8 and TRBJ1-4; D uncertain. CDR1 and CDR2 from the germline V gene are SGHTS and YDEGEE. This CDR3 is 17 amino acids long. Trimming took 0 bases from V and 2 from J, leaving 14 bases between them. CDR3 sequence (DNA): TGTGCCAGCAGCTTGGGGGGTGGTGCCTGGACTAATGAAAAACTGTTTTTT. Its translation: CASSLGGGAWTNEKLFF. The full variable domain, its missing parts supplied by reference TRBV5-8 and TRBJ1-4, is EAGVTQSPTHLIKTRGQQATLRCSPISGHTSVYWYQQALGLGLQFLLWYDEGEERNRGNFPPRFSGRQFPNYSSELNVNALELEDSALYLCASSLGGGAWTNEKLFFGSGTQLSVL.

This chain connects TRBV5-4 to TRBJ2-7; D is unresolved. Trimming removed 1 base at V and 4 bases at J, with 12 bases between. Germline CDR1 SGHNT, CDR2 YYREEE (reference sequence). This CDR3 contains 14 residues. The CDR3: CASSLSATSYEQYF. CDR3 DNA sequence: TGTGCCAGCAGCTTGTCGGCGACTTCGTACGAGCAGTACTTC.

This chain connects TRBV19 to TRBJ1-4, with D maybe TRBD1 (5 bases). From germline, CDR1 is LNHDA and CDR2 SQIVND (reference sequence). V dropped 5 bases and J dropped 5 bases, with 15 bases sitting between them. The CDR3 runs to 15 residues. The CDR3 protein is CASSRPGTGNEKLFF. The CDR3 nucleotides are TGTGCCAGTAGTCGACCCGGGACGGGAAATGAAAAACTGTTTTTT.

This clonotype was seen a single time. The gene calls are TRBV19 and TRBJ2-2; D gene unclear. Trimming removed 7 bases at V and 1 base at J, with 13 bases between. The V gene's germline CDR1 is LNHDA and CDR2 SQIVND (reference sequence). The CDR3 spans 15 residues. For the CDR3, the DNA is TGTGCCAGTACCTTCGACGGCGGGAACACCGGGGAGCTGTTTTTT. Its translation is CASTFDGGNTGELFF. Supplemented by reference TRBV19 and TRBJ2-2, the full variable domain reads DGGITQSPKYLFRKEGQNVTLSCEQNLNHDAMYWYRQDPGQGLRLIYYSQIVNDFQKGDIAEGYSVSREKKESFPLTVTSAQKNPTAFYLCASTFDGGNTGELFFGEGSRLTVL.

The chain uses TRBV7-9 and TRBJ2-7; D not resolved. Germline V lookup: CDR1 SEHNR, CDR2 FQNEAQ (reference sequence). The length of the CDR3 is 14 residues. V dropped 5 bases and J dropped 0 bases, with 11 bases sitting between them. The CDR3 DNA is TGTGCCAGCAGCAGGCTCGGTGACTCCTACGAGCAGTACTTC. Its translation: CASSRLGDSYEQYF.

CDR3 loop: CASSPMAGAGTDTQYF. CDR3 sequence (DNA): TGTGCCAGCAGTCCCATGGCGGGAGCGGGGACAGATACGCAGTATTTT. The genes are TRBV12-3 or TRBV12-4 and TRBJ2-3; TRBD2 aligns across 7 bases. V lost 5 bases and J lost 3; bases outside the gene matches: 11. This CDR3 has 16 amino acids.

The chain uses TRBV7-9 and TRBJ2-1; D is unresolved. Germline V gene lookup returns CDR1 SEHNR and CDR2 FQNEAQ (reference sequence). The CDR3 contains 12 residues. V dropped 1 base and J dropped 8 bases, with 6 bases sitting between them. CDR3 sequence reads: CASSLGTDEQFF. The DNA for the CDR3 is TGTGCCAGCAGCTTAGGTACCGATGAGCAGTTCTTC.

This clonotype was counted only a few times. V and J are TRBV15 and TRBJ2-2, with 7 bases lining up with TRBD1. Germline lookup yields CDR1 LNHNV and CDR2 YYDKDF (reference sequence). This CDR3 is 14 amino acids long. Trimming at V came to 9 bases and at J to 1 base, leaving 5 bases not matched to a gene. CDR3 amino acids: CATLGTENTGELFF. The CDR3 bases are TGTGCCACTCTAGGGACAGAGAACACCGGGGAGCTGTTTTTT.

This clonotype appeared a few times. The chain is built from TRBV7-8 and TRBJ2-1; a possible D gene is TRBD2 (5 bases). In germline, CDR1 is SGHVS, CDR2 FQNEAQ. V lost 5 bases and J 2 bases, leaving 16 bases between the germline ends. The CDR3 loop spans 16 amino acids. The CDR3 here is CASSPDSRATYNEQFF. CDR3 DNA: TGTGCCAGCAGCCCCGATTCGCGGGCGACCTACAATGAGCAGTTCTTC.

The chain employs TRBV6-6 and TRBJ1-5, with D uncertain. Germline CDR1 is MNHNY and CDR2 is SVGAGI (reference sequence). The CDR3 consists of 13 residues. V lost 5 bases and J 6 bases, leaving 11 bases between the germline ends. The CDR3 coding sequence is TGTGCCAGCAGTGATATGGGAGGTCAGCCCCAGCATTTT. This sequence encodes CASSDMGGQPQHF.

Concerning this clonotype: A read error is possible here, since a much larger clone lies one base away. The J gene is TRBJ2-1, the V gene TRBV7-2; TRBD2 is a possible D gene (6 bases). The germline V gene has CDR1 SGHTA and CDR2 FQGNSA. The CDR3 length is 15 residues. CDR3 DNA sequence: TGTGCCAGCAGCTTCCCCCCAGCGGGCTACAATGAGAAGTTCTTC. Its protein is CASSFPPAGYNEKFF.

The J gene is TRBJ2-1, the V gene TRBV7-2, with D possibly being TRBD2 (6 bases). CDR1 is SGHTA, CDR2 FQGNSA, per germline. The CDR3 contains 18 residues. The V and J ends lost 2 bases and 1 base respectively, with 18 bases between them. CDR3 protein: CASSLLPLVGGSYNEQFF. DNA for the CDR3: TGTGCCAGCAGCTTACTTCCCCTAGTCGGGGGTTCCTACAATGAGCAGTTCTTC.

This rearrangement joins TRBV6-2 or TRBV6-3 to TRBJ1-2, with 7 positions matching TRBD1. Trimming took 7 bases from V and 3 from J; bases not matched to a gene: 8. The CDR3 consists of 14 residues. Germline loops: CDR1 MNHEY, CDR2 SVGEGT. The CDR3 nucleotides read TGTGCCAGCACCCGGGACGGGACAGACTATGGCTACACCTTC. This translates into CASTRDGTDYGYTF.

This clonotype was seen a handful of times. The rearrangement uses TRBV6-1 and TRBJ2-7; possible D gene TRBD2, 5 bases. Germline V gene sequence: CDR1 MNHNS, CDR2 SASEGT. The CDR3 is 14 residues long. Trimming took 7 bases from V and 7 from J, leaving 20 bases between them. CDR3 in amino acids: CASIGGASGLEQYF. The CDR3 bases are TGTGCCAGCATAGGAGGCGCCTCAGGATTGGAGCAGTACTTC.

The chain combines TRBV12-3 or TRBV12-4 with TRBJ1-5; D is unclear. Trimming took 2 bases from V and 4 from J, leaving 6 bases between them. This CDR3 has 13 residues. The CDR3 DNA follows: TGTGCCAGCAGTTTATCCCCAAATCAGCCCCAGCATTTT. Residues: CASSLSPNQPQHF.

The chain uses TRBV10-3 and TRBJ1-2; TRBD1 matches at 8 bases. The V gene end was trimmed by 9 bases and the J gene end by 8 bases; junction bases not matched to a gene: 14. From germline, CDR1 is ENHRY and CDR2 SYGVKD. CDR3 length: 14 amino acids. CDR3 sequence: CAIYSGTGIRGYTF. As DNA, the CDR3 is TGTGCCATTTACTCCGGGACAGGCATCAGGGGCTACACCTTC.

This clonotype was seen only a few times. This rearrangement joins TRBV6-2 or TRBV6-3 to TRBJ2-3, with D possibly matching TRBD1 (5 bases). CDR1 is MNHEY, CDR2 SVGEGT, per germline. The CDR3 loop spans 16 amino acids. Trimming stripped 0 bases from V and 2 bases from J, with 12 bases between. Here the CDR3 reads CASSYSPQDYTDTQYF. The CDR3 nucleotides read TGTGCCAGCAGTTACTCCCCACAGGATTACACAGATACGCAGTATTTT.

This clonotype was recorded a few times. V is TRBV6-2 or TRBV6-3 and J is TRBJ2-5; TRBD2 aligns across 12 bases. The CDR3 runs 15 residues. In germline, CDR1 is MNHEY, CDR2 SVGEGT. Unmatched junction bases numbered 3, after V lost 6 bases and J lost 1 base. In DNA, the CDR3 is TGTGCCAGCAGCGGACTAGCGGGGATCCAAGAGACCCAGTACTTC. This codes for CASSGLAGIQETQYF.

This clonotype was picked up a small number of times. The CDR3 loop reads CASSALGASTDTQYF. The CDR3 DNA reads TGTGCCAGCAGCGCCCTAGGGGCTAGCACAGATACGCAGTATTTT. V gene TRBV7-6 combines with J gene TRBJ2-3, with D possibly matching TRBD1 (5 bases). V was clipped by 5 bases and J by 0 bases, with 12 bases between them. Germline loops: CDR1 SGHVS, CDR2 FNYEAQ. The CDR3 consists of 15 residues.

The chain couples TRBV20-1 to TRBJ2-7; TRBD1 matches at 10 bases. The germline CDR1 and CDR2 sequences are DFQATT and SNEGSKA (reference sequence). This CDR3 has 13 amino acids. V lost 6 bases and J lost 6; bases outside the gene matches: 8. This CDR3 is CSAVGTGVPEQYF. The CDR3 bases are TGCAGTGCCGTGGGGACAGGGGTGCCCGAGCAGTACTTC.

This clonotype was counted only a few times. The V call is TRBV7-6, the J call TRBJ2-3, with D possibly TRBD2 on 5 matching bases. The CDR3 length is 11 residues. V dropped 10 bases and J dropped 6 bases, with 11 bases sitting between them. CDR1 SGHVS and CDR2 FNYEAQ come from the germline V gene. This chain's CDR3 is CATRLLDTQYF. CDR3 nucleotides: TGTGCCACACGACTACTCGATACGCAGTATTTT.

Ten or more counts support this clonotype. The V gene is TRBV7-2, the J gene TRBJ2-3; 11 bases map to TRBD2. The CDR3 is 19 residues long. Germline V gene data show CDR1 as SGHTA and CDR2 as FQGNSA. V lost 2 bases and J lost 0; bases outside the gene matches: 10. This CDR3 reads CASSLRWGLAGGSTDTQYF. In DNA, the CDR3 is TGTGCCAGCAGCTTACGGTGGGGTTTAGCGGGGGGGAGCACAGATACGCAGTATTTT.

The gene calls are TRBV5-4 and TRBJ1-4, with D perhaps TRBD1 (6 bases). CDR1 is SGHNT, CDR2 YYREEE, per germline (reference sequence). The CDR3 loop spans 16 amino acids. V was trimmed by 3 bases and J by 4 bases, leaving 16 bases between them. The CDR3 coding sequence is TGTGCCAGCAGCTGGGGGCCAATTCCAGATAATGAAAAACTGTTTTTT. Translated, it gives CASSWGPIPDNEKLFF.

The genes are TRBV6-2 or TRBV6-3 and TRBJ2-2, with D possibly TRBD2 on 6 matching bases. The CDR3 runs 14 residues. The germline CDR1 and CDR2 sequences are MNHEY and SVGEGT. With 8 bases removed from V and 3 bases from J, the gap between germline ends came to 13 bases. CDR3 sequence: CASSTWGDTGELFF. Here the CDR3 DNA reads TGTGCCAGCTCGACATGGGGGGACACCGGGGAGCTGTTTTTT.